This is a list of T cell receptor beta chains from one sample in a study of T cell responses to AZD1222 COVID-19 vaccine. TCRdb keeps only in-frame clones here, not all; method: immunoSEQ multiplex PCR. The sample shows 200,000 to 250,000 clones, approximately 94% of them seen only once. Sequencing was performed on peripheral blood, taken on day 0 of MenACWY control vaccination. Receptors originate from an adult in good health. CDR3s include the opening cysteine and the closing phenylalanine or tryptophan.

j_gene	v_gene	CDR3aa
TRBJ2-2	TRBV18	CASSAGQGSSTGELFF
TRBJ1-2	TRBV6-5	CARSAPTGGYGYTF
TRBJ1-2	TRBV27	CASSLTVGYGYTF
TRBJ1-1	TRBV5-1	CASTFLDGVTEAFF
TRBJ1-1	TRBV5-4	CASSSAVRPNTEAFF
TRBJ2-5	TRBV18	CASSPGSLGTQYF
TRBJ1-5	TRBV4-1	CASSYQVTPQVLGPQHF
TRBJ1-1	TRBV18	CASSPAGTGTEAFF
TRBJ1-1	TRBV6-4	CASVTTGERNTEAFF
TRBJ1-1	TRBV27	CASSLSGLARTEAFF
TRBJ1-1	TRBV27	CASSRAGGLEAFF
TRBJ2-3	TRBV24-1	CATSAGGGSTDTQYF
TRBJ1-2	TRBV29-1	CSVGDRGADGYTF
TRBJ1-2	TRBV30	CAWRPPGADYGYTF
TRBJ1-6	TRBV25-1	CASTGRTGATYNSPLHF
TRBJ1-3	TRBV30	CAWSAFRDRGDTIYF
TRBJ2-3	TRBV27	CASRADTQYF